This TCR beta chain was documented in a study of cytotoxic CD8 clonotypes in ibrutinib-treated CLL. At the level of the study: Among patients, around 25 responded partially and 2 completely; around 14 then stayed remitted and about 12 progressed after median approximately 72 months. Treatment had run for a median 12 months, range 6 to 36, when response samples were taken.

Notes on this clone: The antigen is undetermined.

Germline V gene sequence: CDR1 SEHNR, CDR2 FQNEAQ (reference sequence). Trimming left V 7 bases short and J 1 base short, with 9 bases between. This CDR3 has 13 residues. Investigators sought sequencing depths of between 1 in 200,000 and 1 in 1 million T cells. Sequencing used immunoSEQ multiplex PCR; TCRdb keeps in-frame clones, though not all of them. Of approximately 12,000 clones listed, about 62% were seen once; the top ten hold approximately 24%. Findings of the study overall: Sustained-remission patients were sampled at different times than progressing patients were.

Sequenced here: PBMCs, sampled before ibrutinib treatment. The clonotype originates from a human donor with chronic lymphocytic leukemia. The chain joins TRBV7-9 to TRBJ2-3, with unresolved D. Here the CDR3 DNA reads TGTGCCAGCACCGCCGGAGGCACAGATACGCAGTATTTT. This gives the protein CASTAGGTDTQYF.